One and the same sample provided the 26 T cell receptor beta chains below, sequenced in a study of blood T cell repertoires in COVID-19. Profiling relied on immunoSEQ multiplex PCR, and the TCRdb table lists in-frame clones only, not all of them. The sample carries roughly 200,000 clones, 76% recorded once. Input material: peripheral blood. These receptors were taken from a woman in her forties or fifties with active or convalescent COVID-19.

This clone was recorded only once. The chain links TRBV18 to TRBJ2-7; D might be TRBD1 (5 bases). CDR3 length equals 14 residues. Between the trimmed V and J ends, which lost 6 bases and 1 base, there was a span of 13 bases. Germline lookup yields CDR1 KGHSH and CDR2 LQKENI. The CDR3 here is CASSLRRASYEQYF. In DNA form, the CDR3 reads TGTGCCAGCTCCCTCCGCAGGGCGTCCTACGAGCAGTACTTC.

This clone appeared once. The rearrangement links TRBV2 to TRBJ2-7; TRBD1 matches 8 bases. Trimming at V came to 7 bases and at J to 4 bases, leaving 6 bases not matched to a gene. This CDR3 region has 13 residues. Germline-derived CDR1 and CDR2 are SNHLY and FYNNEI. The CDR3 here is CASKGQVTYEQYF. The CDR3 DNA is TGTGCCAGCAAGGGACAGGTGACTTACGAGCAGTACTTC.

The chain uses TRBV7-7 and TRBJ2-2, with D perhaps matching TRBD1 (7 bases). The germline CDR1 and CDR2 sequences are SSHAT and FNYEAQ (reference sequence). This CDR3 spans 14 amino acids. V shed 3 bases and J shed 7 bases, with 12 bases lying between them. CDR3 residues: CASSLEGASGELFF. DNA for the CDR3: TGTGCCAGCAGCTTGGAGGGGGCTAGCGGGGAGCTGTTTTTT.

J is TRBJ1-1 and V is TRBV7-9; D ambiguous. Germline values: CDR1 SEHNR, CDR2 FQNEAQ (reference sequence). V lost 1 base and J 0 bases, leaving 9 bases between the germline ends. The CDR3 sequence is 15 residues long. The CDR3 coding sequence is TGTGCCAGCAGCTTAGGGAGTCTAATGAACACTGAAGCTTTCTTT. Translating it yields CASSLGSLMNTEAFF.

The rearrangement links TRBV6-5 to TRBJ1-1; perhaps TRBD1 as D (6 bases). CDR3 length: 13 residues. Per germline, CDR1 MNHEY and CDR2 SVGAGI. V gave up 4 bases and J gave up 10 bases, with 16 bases separating them. In DNA form, the CDR3 reads TGTGCCAGCAGTTTCGACAGGACCCATGGAGCTTTCTTT. Translating it yields CASSFDRTHGAFF.

The J gene is TRBJ2-3, the V gene TRBV7-2, with D maybe TRBD1 (5 bases). This CDR3 contains 16 residues. V lost 6 bases and J lost 0, with 16 bases in between. The V gene's germline CDR1 is SGHTA and CDR2 FQGNSA. CDR3 in DNA: TGTGCCAGCAGTTCCCCGTGGGGCCTGAGCACAGATACGCAGTATTTT. Translated: CASSSPWGLSTDTQYF.

The chain uses TRBV2 and TRBJ2-3, with D possibly matching TRBD2 (5 bases). CDR3 length equals 14 residues. Germline V lookup: CDR1 SNHLY, CDR2 FYNNEI. V lost 6 bases to trimming and J lost 0 bases, with 10 bases between them. CDR3 sequence: CASRGEFSTDTQYF. In nucleotides, the CDR3 is TGTGCCAGCAGGGGAGAATTTAGCACAGATACGCAGTATTTT.

This chain uses TRBV27 with TRBJ1-2; 8 nucleotides match TRBD1. V trimming: 5 bases; J trimming: 4 bases; junction bases outside the gene matches: 3. CDR1 is MNHEY and CDR2 is SMNVEV in the germline V gene (reference sequence). The CDR3 is 13 amino acids. The CDR3 loop is CASSDRGGYGYTF. CDR3 DNA sequence: TGTGCCAGCAGTGACAGGGGAGGCTATGGCTACACCTTC.

The V call is TRBV29-1, the J call TRBJ2-3; 8 nucleotides match TRBD2. The V gene end was trimmed by 6 bases and the J gene end by 3 bases; junction bases not matched to a gene: 8. The CDR3 covers 14 residues. Germline loops: CDR1 SQVTM, CDR2 ANQGSEA. CDR3 loop: CSVSTSGATDTQYF. CDR3 nucleotides: TGCAGCGTCAGCACTAGCGGAGCGACAGATACGCAGTATTTT.

The rearrangement joins TRBV28 to TRBJ1-6; the match to TRBD1 covers 7 bases. Per the germline V gene, CDR1 is MDHEN and CDR2 is SYDVKM. This CDR3 comprises 14 residues. After removal of 4 bases from V and 8 bases from J, the junction contained 5 bases not matched to a gene. The DNA of the CDR3 is TGTGCCAGCAGTTCAGGAGGGGGCGATTCACCCCTCCACTTT. Its protein product is CASSSGGGDSPLHF.

The rearrangement joins TRBV4-3 to TRBJ2-6; weak D call: TRBD2 (6 bases). With 0 bases removed from V and 1 base from J, the gap between germline ends came to 19 bases. CDR1 and CDR2 (germline): LGHNA, YSLEER. The length of the CDR3 is 20 residues. CDR3 protein: CASSQEIGAGTRSGANVLTF. The CDR3 nucleotides read TGCGCCAGCAGCCAAGAGATAGGTGCAGGGACTCGGTCTGGGGCCAACGTCCTGACTTTC.

This sequence joins TRBV4-3 and TRBJ1-2, with D tentatively TRBD1 (5 bases). V lost 1 base to trimming and J lost 4 bases, with 10 bases between them. The germline gives CDR1 LGHNA, CDR2 YSLEER. This CDR3 is 14 amino acids long. The DNA for the CDR3 is TGCGCCAGCAGCCAAGTAGGGGCCAGCTATGGCTACACCTTC. Amino acid sequence: CASSQVGASYGYTF.

The count of this clone is one. J is TRBJ1-1 and V is TRBV7-6, with 7 bases aligning to TRBD1. From germline, CDR1 is SGHVS and CDR2 FNYEAQ. The V and J ends lost 2 bases and 0 bases, in that order; junction bases with no gene match: 6. The length of the CDR3 is 16 residues. In DNA form, the CDR3 reads TGTGCCAGCAGCTTAAGACAGGGTACGGTGAACACTGAAGCTTTCTTT. Protein: CASSLRQGTVNTEAFF.

This clone was counted once. CDR3 DNA sequence: TGTGCCAGCAGCTCCGGACAGCCCACCGGGGAGCTGTTTTTT. It yields the protein CASSSGQPTGELFF. The chain links TRBV11-3 to TRBJ2-2, with D perhaps matching TRBD1 (6 bases). Germline V gives CDR1 SGHNT, CDR2 YENEEA. V was trimmed by 4 bases and J by 4 bases, leaving 10 bases between them. The CDR3 covers 14 residues.

The rearrangement uses TRBV7-8 and TRBJ1-2, with unresolved D. V lost 1 base and J lost 0, with 12 bases in between. The CDR3 extends over 16 amino acids. Per the germline V gene, CDR1 is SGHVS and CDR2 is FQNEAQ. DNA of the CDR3: TGTGCCAGCAGCTTAGATATACCGGTTACTAACTATGGCTACACCTTC. It translates to CASSLDIPVTNYGYTF.

V and J are TRBV30 and TRBJ1-2, with D maybe TRBD1 (5 bases). Germline V gene data show CDR1 as GTSNPN and CDR2 as SVGIG (reference sequence). Deletions cut 2 bases from V and 8 bases from J, with 18 bases between. The CDR3 has 14 residues. The CDR3 DNA is TGTGCCTGGAGTCCTCGCGGGGCCGGGTCGGGCTACACCTTC. This gives the protein CAWSPRGAGSGYTF.

This chain uses TRBV7-2 with TRBJ2-4; D is unresolved. The CDR3 runs 15 residues. V was cut by 4 bases and J by 5 bases, with 15 bases left in between. Germline-derived CDR1 and CDR2 are SGHTA and FQGNSA. The CDR3 here is CASSSTHRGQNIQYF. The CDR3 coding sequence is TGTGCCAGCAGCTCTACCCACCGAGGTCAAAACATTCAGTACTTC. Filled out from reference TRBV7-2 and TRBJ2-4, the complete variable domain reads GAGVSQSPSNKVTEKGKDVELRCDPISGHTALYWYRQSLGQGLEFLIYFQGNSAPDKSGLPSDRFSAERTGGSVSTLTIQRTQQEDSAVYLCASSSTHRGQNIQYFGAGTRLSVL.

This clone was detected only a few times. This chain joins TRBV5-1 and TRBJ1-4; D is undetermined. V was cut by 4 bases and J by 1 base, with 8 bases left in between. CDR1 is SGHRS and CDR2 is YFSETQ in the germline V gene. CDR3 length: 14 amino acids. The CDR3 is CASSMAVTNEKLFF. Here the CDR3 DNA reads TGCGCCAGCAGCATGGCGGTAACTAATGAAAAACTGTTTTTT.

The chain has TRBV11-3 and TRBJ2-7; 7 positions match TRBD1. The ends lost 2 bases at V and 5 bases at J; junction bases unmatched: 9. Germline CDR1 and CDR2: SGHNT and YENEEA. The length of the CDR3 is 15 residues. CDR3 sequence: CASSLTTGSIHEQYF. The CDR3 nucleotides read TGTGCCAGCAGCTTAACGACAGGGTCCATCCACGAGCAGTACTTC. The entire variable domain, with the rest obtained from reference TRBV11-3 and TRBJ2-7, is as follows: EAGVVQSPRYKIIEKKQPVAFWCNPISGHNTLYWYLQNLGQGPELLIRYENEEAVDDSQLPKDRFSAERLKGVDSTLKIQPAELGDSAVYLCASSLTTGSIHEQYFGPGTRLTVT.

This chain uses TRBV6-5 with TRBJ1-2; D gene unclear. This CDR3 has 10 residues. Germline values: CDR1 MNHEY, CDR2 SVGAGI. The V and J ends lost 8 bases and 9 bases respectively, with 10 bases between them. CDR3 DNA: TGTGCCAGCGGGCCCAACAGCTACACCTTC. Translation gives CASGPNSYTF.

V is TRBV19 and J is TRBJ2-2; D is undetermined. CDR1 LNHDA and CDR2 SQIVND come from the germline V gene (reference sequence). There are 14 residues in the CDR3. Trimming left V 4 bases short and J 3 bases short, with 9 bases between. This chain's CDR3 is CASSNVADTGELFF. CDR3 bases: TGTGCCAGTAGTAATGTGGCGGACACCGGGGAGCTGTTTTTT.

The chain joins TRBV21-1 to TRBJ2-1; the tabulated D call, TRBD2, remains unverified against the DNA. TRBV21-1 is listed as a pseudogene. The CDR3 contains 15 residues. CDR3 in amino acids: CASSTRTSGDNEQFF. CDR3 nucleotides: TGTGCCAGCAGCACACGGACTAGCGGTGACAATGAGCAGTTCTTC.

V gene TRBV25-1 combines with J gene TRBJ1-2; 7 bases match TRBD1. Germline loops: CDR1 MGHDK, CDR2 SYGVNS. CDR3 size: 14 residues. Trimming cost V 3 bases and J 4 bases; bases outside gene matches: 5. The CDR3 sequence: CASSDQTGPYGYTF. Written as DNA, the CDR3 is TGTGCCAGCAGTGACCAGACAGGGCCCTATGGCTACACCTTC.

V usage is TRBV28 and J usage is TRBJ1-5; 7 positions agree with TRBD1. CDR3 size: 13 residues. The germline CDR1 and CDR2 sequences are MDHEN and SYDVKM. After removal of 6 bases from V and 6 bases from J, the junction contained 5 bases not matched to a gene. CDR3 region: CASSPDRAQPQHF. In DNA, the CDR3 is TGTGCCAGCAGCCCTGACAGGGCTCAGCCCCAGCATTTT.

The chain has TRBV7-8 and TRBJ2-1, with TRBD2 matching 9 bases. CDR1 is SGHVS and CDR2 is FQNEAQ in the germline V gene. Unmatched junction bases numbered 8, after V lost 4 bases and J lost 7 bases. The CDR3 loop spans 15 amino acids. The CDR3 region is CASSYEAGGRNEQFF. CDR3 nucleotide sequence: TGTGCCAGCAGCTACGAAGCGGGGGGCAGGAATGAGCAGTTCTTC.

CDR3: CASSIGWQGENQPQHF. CDR3 coding DNA: TGTGCCAGTAGTATAGGGTGGCAGGGCGAGAATCAGCCCCAGCATTTT. This chain links TRBV19 with TRBJ1-5; a possible D gene is TRBD1 (5 bases). The germline V gene has CDR1 LNHDA and CDR2 SQIVND (reference sequence). V was cut by 1 base and J by 4 bases, with 14 bases left in between. CDR3 length: 16 amino acids.